This TCR beta chain comes out of a study of T cell responses to AZD1222 COVID-19 vaccine. Study outcomes and limitations: Repertoires were collected only later (after the peak T cell response had occurred). The CD4 TCRs associated with vaccination extended across spike and predominated at 160-218 and 743-854. A reported finding is that nearly half of spike-specific TCRs target unmutated variant regions.

About this clone: Its target is not known.

Profiled with immunoSEQ multiplex PCR; TCRdb holds only in-frame clones, not every one. The data contain about 120,000 clones, around 89% of them seen just once; the ten biggest clones take up over 8.5%. The CDR3 sequence is 12 residues long. The germline V gene encodes CDR1 SQVTM and CDR2 ANQGSEA. V gave up 6 bases and J gave up 1 base, with 8 bases separating them. The sample consisted of peripheral blood, taken on day 0 of MenACWY control vaccination. The receptor comes from an adult in good health. The gene calls are TRBV29-1 and TRBJ2-3; D ambiguous. CDR3 sequence: CSVLKGTDTQYF. CDR3 coding DNA: TGCAGCGTCCTTAAGGGCACAGATACGCAGTATTTT.